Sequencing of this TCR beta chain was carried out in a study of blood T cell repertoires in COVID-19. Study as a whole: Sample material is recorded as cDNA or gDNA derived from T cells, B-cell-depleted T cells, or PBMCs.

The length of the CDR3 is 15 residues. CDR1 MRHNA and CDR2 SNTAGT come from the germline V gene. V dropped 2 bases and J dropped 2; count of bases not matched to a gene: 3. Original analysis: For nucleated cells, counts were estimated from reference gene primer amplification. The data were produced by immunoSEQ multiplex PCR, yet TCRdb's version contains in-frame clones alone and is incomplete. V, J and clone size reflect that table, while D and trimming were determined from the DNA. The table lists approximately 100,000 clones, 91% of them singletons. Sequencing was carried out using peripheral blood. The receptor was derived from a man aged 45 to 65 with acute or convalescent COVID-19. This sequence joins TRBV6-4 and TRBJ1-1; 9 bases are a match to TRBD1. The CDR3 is CASSDRQGGNTEAFF. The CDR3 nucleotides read TGTGCCAGCAGTGACCGACAGGGGGGAAACACTGAAGCTTTCTTT.